The clone carrying this T cell receptor (beta chain) came up many times. The data belong to a study of identical twins. The CDR3 is made up of 15 amino acids. V was clipped by 6 bases and J by 6 bases; unmatched bases: 5. Germline lookup yields CDR1 ENHRY and CDR2 SYGVKD. TCRdb fed the 5' RACE reads into MiXCR, producing one record per CDR3 protein. The repertoire consists of a few hundred thousand distinct CDR3 sequences, with roughly 8.6% occurring once and the leading ten covering about 2.1%. Another study also made use of these data, one on yellow fever vaccine responses in identical twins.

This chain joins TRBV10-3 and TRBJ2-3, with 14 bases matching TRBD2. The sequence came from a woman aged 18 to 35 in good health. The specimen sequenced was memory (CD45RO+) T cells sorted from blood. Here the CDR3 DNA reads TGTGCCATCAGACCGGGACTAGCGGGGGTGGATACGCAGTATTTT. The encoded protein is CAIRPGLAGVDTQYF.